This paragraph covers one TCR beta chain sequence. Antigen unknown. The data were taken from a study of shared clonotypes between healthy human individuals. Points from the study as a whole: Sorted-subset sequencing, rarefaction showed, was incomplete despite large depth.

Per the germline V gene, CDR1 is MNHNY and CDR2 is SVGAGI (reference sequence). This CDR3 has 13 amino acids. The V and J ends lost 8 bases and 5 bases, in that order; junction bases with no gene match: 8. Sequencing was performed with immunoSEQ multiplex PCR; in TCRdb, only in-frame clones are kept and a portion is missing. The table shows about 730,000 clones, with around 70% occurring only once. The chain joins TRBV6-6 to TRBJ2-5; TRBD1 matches at 7 bases. The sample consisted of memory CD4+ T cells sorted from blood. The subset was: CD45RA-negative fraction. This TCR derives from a woman aged 25-40 years in good health. CDR3 in DNA: TGTGCCAGCGCGACACAGACAGGGGAGACCCAGTACTTC. This encodes CASATQTGETQYF.